This TCR beta chain emerged from a study of radiotherapy plus CTLA-4 blockade in lung cancer. Study summary: Roughly 17% of enrolled patients responded objectively, and approximately 34% had disease control. Whole-study results and caveats: Reported findings show early blood T cell clone dynamics, with interferon-beta, best predicted response. Radiotherapy with ipilimumab was followed by blood expansion of tumor-derived clones.

The CDR3 runs to 16 residues. V shed 3 bases and J 4 bases; nucleotides not matched to a gene: 10. The germline gives CDR1 MGHRA, CDR2 YSYEKL. Libraries were prepared by immunoSEQ multiplex PCR; TCRdb keeps only in-frame clonotypes and omits some of them. Seen here are some 48,000 clones, 70% to 90% observed once, and the top ten hold 17%. On this clone itself: Its matching antigen is unknown.

The sequence was obtained from a human donor with non-small cell lung cancer that progressed on radiotherapy plus ipilimumab. Some clones in this sample may be carry-over from other donors' samples. The rearrangement joins TRBV4-1 to TRBJ1-2; 8 bases map to TRBD1. This specimen consisted of peripheral blood, obtained from a patient treated with radiotherapy plus ipilimumab. CDR3 protein: CASSQPLQGQVYGYTF. The DNA of the CDR3 is TGCGCCAGCAGCCAGCCCTTACAGGGACAGGTCTATGGCTACACCTTC.